Sequencing of this T cell receptor (beta chain) was carried out in a study of cytomegalovirus exposure and HLA in healthy donors (TCRdb year 2017). Notes on the research overall: An earlier analysis of roughly 630 of the donors reported roughly 270 Gb of sequence data and 117 million unique TCR beta sequences from 150 million to 200 million T cells. About 320 gigabases of sequencing data and tens of millions of unique TCR sequences were included in an early release covering about 700 HLA-typed donors. Of the 300 to 500 genotyped donors, 80% to 90% were placed in the genetic ancestry cluster associated with self-reported Caucasian donors. The study aimed to test whether cataloging public T cell receptors could reveal signatures of past pathogen exposure. Using immunosequencing, the study profiled T cell repertoires from 500 to 800 subjects and related those repertoires to cytomegalovirus serostatus. A separate validation cohort of some 130 different subjects was used in addition to the approximately 670-subject first cohort. To predict cytomegalovirus infection status, the study brought together high-throughput TCR immunosequencing, statistical association of individual TCRs with disease status, and machine learning. To study patterns of TCR occurrence, a later analysis re-analyzed previously published TCR beta repertoires from just over 650 donors and added high-resolution HLA genotyping. Rather than drawing on any new phenotypic data, the later analysis identified candidate immune exposures from TCR beta sequences and the way those sequences occurred across donors. An earlier analysis of fewer than 700 of the donors applied high-throughput TCR beta sequencing to assess whether each TCR beta V gene segment acted as functional or pseudogenic. Donor age, sex, ethnicity and CMV serostatus were collected together with the repertoire data. A later genetic analysis took genome-wide SNP genotypes for about three fifths of the 666 donors and used that subset as a discovery cohort. Every discovery cohort repertoire had been produced on one sequencing platform. HLA typing covered class I and class II loci at four-digit resolution. The number of donors typed differed by locus, with about 629-640 for A, B, C, DRB1 and DQB1, around 520 for DQA1, approximately 580 for DPA1, and some 440 for DPB1. Four or five DR-DQ haplotypes were handled as single units for association and clustering, since linkage in the cohort was strong. Across under 500 genotyped donors of the cohort, an average of approximately 240,000 unique TCR beta nucleotide sequences per donor were sequenced, and around 20% of those sequences were non-productive.

Concerning this clone itself: This receptor's antigen is unknown. Per-base qualities were not stored, and no clone one base away is much larger.

Library construction relied on the immunoSEQ multiplex PCR assay. For the multiplex PCR, a mixture combining 60 forward primers for TCR Vbeta segments and 13 reverse primers for TCR Jbeta segments was used. Amplification of the CDR3 region of rearranged TCR beta genes was performed with a multiplex PCR assay on genomic DNA. On the Illumina HiSeq System, the amplified TCR beta libraries were sequenced as 87-base-pair reads. The source study handled its data this way. A later analysis tallied tens of millions of unique TCR beta chains across the roughly 610 repertoires, and about 10 million of those chains were shared by two or more donors. A nearest-neighbor algorithm error-corrected the raw reads and collapsed the reads into unique sequences, merging closely related sequences to remove PCR and sequencing errors. V, D and J gene segments were assigned by aligning CDR3 sequences to IMGT reference sequences. For a sequence to be retained, a match of at least six nucleotides to both a V gene segment and a J gene segment was required. A rearrangement was called productive if the CDR3 had no stop codons and remained in frame with V and J, and every other rearrangement was called non-productive. Following IMGT convention, CDR3 was defined as the stretch from the second conserved V-encoded cysteine to the conserved J-encoded phenylalanine. The earlier analysis of a few hundred of the donors excluded sequences that lacked an unambiguous match to a single V gene segment. An earlier analysis of fewer than 650 of the donors classified V segments as functional when productive rearrangements were above 56.7% and as segregating when the standard deviation between donors was above 5%. A statistical classification framework was built to diagnose cytomegalovirus status from the catalog of TCR beta chain sequences. V and J gene assignment, in a later analysis, came from comparing TCR nucleotide sequences with IMGT/GENE-DB human TR gene sequences. In a later analysis, CDR3 sequences and most-parsimonious VDJ recombination scenarios were assigned using the TCRdist pipeline. In a later analysis, each TCR beta chain was defined by its CDR3 amino acid sequence together with its V-gene family, and reads without a unique V-gene family were excluded. A later analysis removed 592 highly shared, low-generation-probability nucleotide sequences to deal with suspected cross-contamination and a sequencing artifact. In a later analysis, a clonal expansion index was calculated for each public chain from normalized within-repertoire ranks of inferred template counts. In a later analysis, generation probabilities were computed with a VDJ recombination model fitted to out-of-frame rearrangements, and the resulting probabilities were checked against IGoR. Hypergeometric tests were used in a later analysis to score TCR-TCR, TCR-HLA and TCR-CMV co-occurrence, with a repertoire-size bias correction applied to the TCR pairs. A later analysis estimated false discovery rates by permuting HLA or CMV assignments 20 times. In a later analysis, co-occurring TCRs were grouped with DBSCAN, and TCRdist sequence similarity was added when clustering was performed within HLA-allele-positive subsets. For co-occurrence clustering, repertoires with fewer than 30,000 or more than 120,000 public chains were excluded, along with five repertoires with anomalous nucleotide sharing. This is the immuneACCESS table as TCRdb keeps it, with only in-frame sequences that have V and J called. A part of the clones is gone; compared with another copy, unresolved V genes explain less than half, and the rest is unexplained. V and J calls and clone size follow that table, whereas D and trimming were derived from the DNA. This sample comprises about 120,000 clones, 65% to 80% of them detected only once. The ten largest clones represent 5.8% of the sample.

Study-wide conclusions, independent of this receptor: According to a later analysis, TCR association rates differed among HLA loci, with DRB1 alleles showing the most associated TCRs and HLA-C alleles showing the fewest. When HLA alleles, especially DR and DQ, strongly co-occurred, TCR associations were difficult to assign to individual alleles. Because counts were too low, about 18 rarely observed V segments, including chromosome 9 orphons, were excluded from the earlier analysis of 587 of the donors. The classifier was reported to diagnose cytomegalovirus status with high specificity and sensitivity in both the original and validation cohorts. In a later analysis, several top co-occurrence clusters were reported to appear linked to parvovirus B19, influenza, CMV and Epstein-Barr virus. In vitro tests confirmed that three of the cytomegalovirus-associated TCR beta chains recognize cytomegalovirus antigens. In a later genetic analysis, a missense DCLRE1C variant was associated with V-gene and J-gene trimming of TCR beta chains, and the association was replicated in an independent cohort. A later genetic analysis reported fewer N-insertions in productive TCRs among donors in an Asian-associated ancestry cluster than the roughly 640-donor mean. Linkage disequilibrium might explain the correlated functional status among segregating V segments, but an unknown experimental factor could not be excluded. Because the 87-base-pair reads could not distinguish some IMGT-functional V segments, including TRBV6-2 and TRBV6-3, those segments were excluded. In a later analysis, most CMV-associated TCR beta chains were found to appear HLA-restricted, with HLA associations seemingly driven largely by CMV exposure. Most TCR sequences were observed very rarely across donors, whereas some public TCRs were present in many individuals. A cluster of highly shared sequence variants was judged likely to represent a technical artifact of the sequencing pipeline. At a false discovery rate of 0.05, a later analysis linked 15,000 to 20,000 TCR beta sequences to specific HLA alleles. In the study, roughly 160 TCR beta chains were listed as associated with cytomegalovirus. A later analysis found that HLA-associated TCR beta chains were more clonally expanded and had lower generation probabilities than equally common non-associated chains. A further reported finding was that TCR beta sequences accurately predicted the HLA-A and HLA-B alleles for most subjects in the first cohort. An earlier analysis of around 540 of the donors showed that most TCR beta V segments appeared in productive rearrangements either about 87% or about 30% of the time, which broadly matched IMGT annotations. In this cohort, only TCR beta chains were sequenced, and detectable features were limited by the absence of alpha or paired-chain data. Presence/absence analyses assumed roughly uniform sequencing depth across donors, an assumption that may not hold. The only immune exposure information available for the cohort was CMV serostatus. Because some donors lacked HLA typing at each locus, the association tests relied only on the typed subset. The authors suggested that the approach could potentially be generalized to other disease states and immunological phenotypes.

The cohort was made up of roughly 670 healthy bone marrow donors. At the time of sampling, every cohort member was nominally healthy, though immune exposures that went unrecorded were likely present. The donor was CMV seropositive and belonged to the group of 250 to 300 seropositive cohort members. A peripheral blood sample was collected from each donor, and TCR beta sequencing was performed on peripheral blood mononuclear cells. Genomic DNA was extracted from the blood cell samples with the Qiagen DNeasy Blood Extraction Kit. The CDR3 sequence holds 12 residues, the cysteine and phenylalanine included. Only the CDR3 DNA stays, 36 bases, in frame from base 1. The germline ends are 11 bases apart after V is trimmed by 5 bases and J by 9 bases. The germline V gene provides CDR1 MDHEN and CDR2 SYDVKM.

This TCR came from a young man in good health and CMV-seropositive. Source material: PBMCs. The receptor chain draws on TRBV28 and TRBJ1-5; no D gene can be assigned with confidence. The DNA sequence reads TGTGCCAGCAGTCCCCTCGAGCTGCCCCAGCATTTT. Translation gives CASSPLELPQHF.